The rows below give T cell receptor beta chains drawn from one sample of a study of T cell responses to AZD1222 COVID-19 vaccine. Clones were sequenced by immunoSEQ multiplex PCR, and TCRdb holds only the in-frame ones, with some missing. Of approximately 180,000 clones listed, roughly 91% are singletons. The specimen comprised peripheral blood, sampled 28 days after the second dose of the MenACWY control vaccine. The receptors derive from an adult who received the MenACWY meningococcal vaccine as a control. Each CDR3 is given with its conserved first and last residue. A D gene is named only where the DNA matches it firmly. Clone size is shown for a subset of rows, as once, few, many or a class of expanded clone.

J	V	length	D	size	CDR3	DNA
TRBJ2-1	TRBV5-5	15	TRBD2	-	CASSPGIAGGPEQFF	TGTGCCAGCAGCCCCGGAATAGCGGGGGGGCCTGAGCAGTTCTTC
TRBJ1-5	TRBV6-2/TRBV6-3	14	TRBD1	-	CASSKLGQAEPQHF	TGTGCCAGCAGTAAGCTGGGACAGGCGGAGCCCCAGCATTTT
TRBJ1-1	TRBV11-2	17	TRBD1	once	CASSTFGTGRGNTEAFF	TGTGCCAGCAGCACCTTTGGGACAGGTAGAGGGAACACTGAAGCTTTCTTT
TRBJ1-4	TRBV2	15	-	-	CASKYPIATNEKLFF	TGTGCCAGCAAGTATCCCATTGCAACTAATGAAAAACTGTTTTTT
TRBJ2-7	TRBV19	13	TRBD1	-	CASSMARQGDQYF	TGTGCCAGTAGTATGGCTAGACAGGGGGACCAGTACTTC
TRBJ2-2	TRBV6-5	14	-	-	CASKPRANTGELFF	TGTGCCAGCAAGCCTCGGGCGAACACCGGGGAGCTGTTTTTT
TRBJ1-2	TRBV5-1	14	TRBD1	-	CASSPDQGANGYTF	TGCGCCAGCAGCCCGGACCAGGGGGCAAATGGCTACACCTTC
TRBJ1-2	TRBV30	14	TRBD1	-	CAWSHGQGRVGYTF	TGTGCCTGGAGTCACGGACAGGGAAGGGTTGGCTACACCTTC
TRBJ2-1	TRBV28	12	TRBD1	-	CASTGGLNEQFF	TGTGCCAGCACAGGGGGCCTAAATGAGCAGTTCTTC
TRBJ1-2	TRBV30	12	-	-	CAWSVGPVGYTF	TGTGCCTGGAGTGTAGGGCCGGTGGGCTACACCTTC
TRBJ1-1	TRBV12-3/TRBV12-4	13	TRBD1	-	CASTHGQGGRAFF	TGTGCCAGCACTCACGGACAGGGAGGGCGAGCTTTCTTT
TRBJ2-3	TRBV5-1	14	-	-	CASRGVWGTDTQYF	TGCGCCAGCAGAGGGGTTTGGGGCACAGATACGCAGTATTTT
TRBJ1-2	TRBV12-3/TRBV12-4	12	-	-	CASTLGSYGYTF	TGTGCCAGCACCCTCGGGAGCTATGGCTACACCTTC
TRBJ1-5	TRBV28	16	-	-	CASSSGPGNLNQPQHF	TGTGCCAGCAGTTCCGGGCCGGGCAACCTCAATCAGCCCCAGCATTTT
TRBJ1-3	TRBV19	14	-	-	CASSTRTEGNTIYF	TGTGCCAGTAGTACTCGGACAGAGGGAAACACCATATATTTT
TRBJ1-2	TRBV6-5	15	-	-	CASSYSSRTNYGYTF	TGTGCCAGCAGTTACTCGAGTCGGACAAACTATGGCTACACCTTC
TRBJ1-5	TRBV5-1	15	TRBD1	-	CASSLETGVNQPQHF	TGCGCCAGCAGCTTGGAGACAGGGGTTAATCAGCCCCAGCATTTT
TRBJ1-2	TRBV29-1	11	-	once	CSGYSDYGYTF	TGCAGCGGATACAGCGACTATGGCTACACCTTC
TRBJ1-1	TRBV5-1	15	-	once	CASSFGGRRGTEAFF	TGCGCCAGTTCCTTCGGGGGGCGCAGGGGCACTGAAGCTTTCTTT
TRBJ2-4	TRBV7-8	15	TRBD1	-	CASSSGTGSGTVQYF	TGTGCCAGCAGCTCGGGGACAGGGTCTGGAACGGTTCAGTACTTC
TRBJ2-3	TRBV3-1/TRBV3-2	14	-	-	CASSQTPSTDTQYF	TGTGCCAGCAGCCAAACTCCTAGCACAGATACGCAGTATTTT
TRBJ1-1	TRBV5-4	15	TRBD1	-	CASSLAGTVNTEAFF	TGTGCCAGCAGCTTGGCCGGGACAGTGAACACTGAAGCTTTCTTT
TRBJ2-1	TRBV12-2	12	-	-	CASRSRRNEQFF	TGTGCAAGTCGCTCCCGGAGGAATGAGCAGTTCTTC
TRBJ2-7	TRBV14	15	TRBD1	-	CASSQGQGLTYEQYF	TGTGCCAGCAGCCAGGGACAGGGACTGACCTACGAGCAGTACTTC
TRBJ1-1	TRBV5-5	16	TRBD1	-	CASSVRSSGQVTEAFF	TGTGCCAGCAGCGTGCGCTCCTCGGGACAGGTTACTGAAGCTTTCTTT
TRBJ1-5	TRBV18	15	-	once	CASSPPGGNNQPQHF	TGTGCCAGCTCACCACCGGGAGGGAACAATCAGCCCCAGCATTTT
TRBJ2-2	TRBV30	13	-	-	CAWSQVRTGELFF	TGTGCCTGGAGTCAGGTGCGGACCGGGGAGCTGTTTTTT
TRBJ1-2	TRBV7-2	14	TRBD1	-	CASSPDRGKNGYTF	TGTGCCAGCAGCCCGGACAGGGGGAAAAATGGCTACACCTTC
TRBJ1-6	TRBV6-5	16	-	-	CASSYKARPDASPLHF	TGTGCCAGCAGTTACAAAGCCAGGCCAGACGCTTCACCCCTCCACTTT
TRBJ1-1	TRBV7-9	16	TRBD1	-	CASSLYTGAMNTEAFF	TGTGCCAGCAGCTTATATACAGGGGCGATGAACACTGAAGCTTTCTTT
TRBJ2-7	TRBV7-9	16	-	-	CASSSYRNRNSYEQYF	TGTGCCAGCAGCTCCTACAGAAACAGAAACTCCTACGAGCAGTACTTC
TRBJ2-6	TRBV27	18	TRBD1	-	CASSLGQGSPTGANVLTF	TGTGCCAGCAGTTTGGGACAGGGCAGCCCAACTGGGGCCAACGTCCTGACTTTC
TRBJ1-1	TRBV9	16	-	-	CASSTNPGKSNTEAFF	TGTGCCAGCAGCACAAACCCGGGAAAGAGTAACACTGAAGCTTTCTTT
TRBJ1-3	TRBV30	13	-	-	CAWSVAGRNTIYF	TGTGCCTGGAGTGTGGCAGGTCGAAACACCATATATTTT
TRBJ2-3	TRBV6-6	16	-	-	CASSYVGGTGGDTQYF	TGTGCCAGCAGTTACGTAGGCGGGACCGGCGGGGATACGCAGTATTTT
TRBJ2-1	TRBV24-1	15	TRBD1	-	CATSDSSTGGIEQFF	TGTGCCACCAGTGATTCATCGACAGGGGGAATCGAGCAGTTCTTC
TRBJ2-7	TRBV27	13	TRBD2	-	CASRPSGGYEQYF	TGTGCCAGCAGGCCGTCGGGGGGTTACGAGCAGTACTTC
TRBJ1-3	TRBV28	14	-	-	CASQSGMSGNTIYF	TGTGCCAGCCAATCGGGGATGTCTGGAAACACCATATATTTT
TRBJ1-6	TRBV11-3	15	TRBD1	-	CASSAGQGRDSPLHF	TGTGCCAGCAGCGCGGGACAGGGGAGGGATTCACCCCTCCACTTT
TRBJ1-2	TRBV30	13	-	-	CAWLTGNNYGYTF	TGTGCCTGGTTGACAGGAAATAACTATGGCTACACCTTC
TRBJ2-1	TRBV6-4	14	-	few	CASTMTSSSDEQFF	TGTGCCAGCACCATGACTAGTTCTTCAGATGAGCAGTTCTTC
TRBJ1-5	TRBV18	13	-	-	CASSQGYNQPQHF	TGTGCCAGCTCACAAGGGTACAATCAGCCCCAGCATTTT
TRBJ1-1	TRBV25-1	13	-	-	CASSTGMWTEAFF	TGTGCCAGCAGTACAGGGATGTGGACTGAAGCTTTCTTT
TRBJ2-5	TRBV5-1	15	-	-	CASSQDGRPGETQYF	TGCGCCAGCAGCCAGGATGGGCGGCCGGGGGAGACCCAGTACTTC
TRBJ1-2	TRBV4-3	15	TRBD1	-	CASSPSGGPYYGYTF	TGCGCCAGCAGCCCTTCAGGGGGTCCTTACTATGGCTACACCTTC
TRBJ2-3	TRBV13	15	-	-	CASSLTYRATDTQYF	TGTGCCAGCAGCTTAACATACAGGGCCACAGATACGCAGTATTTT
TRBJ2-3	TRBV4-3	15	-	-	CASSQGPTVSDTQYF	TGCGCCAGCAGCCAAGGGCCGACAGTCTCAGATACGCAGTATTTT